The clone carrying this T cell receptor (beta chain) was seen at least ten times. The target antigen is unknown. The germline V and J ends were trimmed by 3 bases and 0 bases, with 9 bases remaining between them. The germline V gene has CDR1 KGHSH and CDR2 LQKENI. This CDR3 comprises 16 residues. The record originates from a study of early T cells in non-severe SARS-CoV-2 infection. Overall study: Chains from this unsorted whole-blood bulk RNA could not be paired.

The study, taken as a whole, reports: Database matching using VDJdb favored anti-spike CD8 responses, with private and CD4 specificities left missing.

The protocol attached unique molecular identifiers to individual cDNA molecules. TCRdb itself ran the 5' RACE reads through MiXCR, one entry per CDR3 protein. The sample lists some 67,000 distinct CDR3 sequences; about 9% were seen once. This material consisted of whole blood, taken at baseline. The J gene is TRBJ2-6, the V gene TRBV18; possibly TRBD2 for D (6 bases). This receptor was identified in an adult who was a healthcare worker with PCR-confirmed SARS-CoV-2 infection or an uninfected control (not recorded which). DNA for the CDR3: TGTGCCAGCTCACCGGCGGGGCGCTCTGGGGCCAACGTCCTGACTTTC. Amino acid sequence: CASSPAGRSGANVLTF.